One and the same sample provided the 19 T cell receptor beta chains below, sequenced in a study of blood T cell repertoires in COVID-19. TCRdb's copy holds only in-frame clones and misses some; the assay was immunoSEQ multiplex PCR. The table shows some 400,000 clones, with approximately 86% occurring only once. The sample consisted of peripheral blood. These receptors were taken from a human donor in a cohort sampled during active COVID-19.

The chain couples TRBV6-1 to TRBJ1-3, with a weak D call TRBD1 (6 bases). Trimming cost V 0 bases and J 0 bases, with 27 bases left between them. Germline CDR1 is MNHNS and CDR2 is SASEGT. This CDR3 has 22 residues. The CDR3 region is CASSEAWGGQWNIFSSGNTIYF. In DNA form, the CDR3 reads TGTGCCAGCAGTGAAGCGTGGGGGGGGCAGTGGAATATATTCTCCTCTGGAAACACCATATATTTT.

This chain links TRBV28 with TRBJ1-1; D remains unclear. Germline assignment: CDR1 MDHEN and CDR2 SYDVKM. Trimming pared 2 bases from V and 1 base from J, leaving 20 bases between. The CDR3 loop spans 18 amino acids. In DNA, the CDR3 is TGTGCCAGCAGTTTAATTCCGCTGCCAGGCCGAGAGAACACTGAAGCTTTCTTT. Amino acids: CASSLIPLPGRENTEAFF.

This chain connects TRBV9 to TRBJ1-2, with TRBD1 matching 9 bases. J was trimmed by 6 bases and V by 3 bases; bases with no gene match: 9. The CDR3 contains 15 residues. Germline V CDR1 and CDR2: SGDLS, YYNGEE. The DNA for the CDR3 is TGTGCCAGCAGCGCCGCCCCGGGACAGGGCAATGGCTACACCTTC. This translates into CASSAAPGQGNGYTF.

The CDR3 nucleotides are TGTGCCAGCAGCTCCGGGGACTACGTAACAGATACGCAGTATTTT. Protein: CASSSGDYVTDTQYF. The chain links TRBV7-2 to TRBJ2-3; 7 bases line up with TRBD2. Unmatched junction bases numbered 7, after V lost 4 bases and J lost 3 bases. Germline-derived CDR1 and CDR2 are SGHTA and FQGNSA. The CDR3 is made up of 15 amino acids.

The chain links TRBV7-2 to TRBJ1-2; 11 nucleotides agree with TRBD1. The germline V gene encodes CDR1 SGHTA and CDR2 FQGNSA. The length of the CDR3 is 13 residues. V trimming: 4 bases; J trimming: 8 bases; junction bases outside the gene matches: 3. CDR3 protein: CASSSGQGAGYTF. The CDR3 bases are TGTGCCAGCAGCTCCGGACAGGGGGCGGGCTACACCTTC.

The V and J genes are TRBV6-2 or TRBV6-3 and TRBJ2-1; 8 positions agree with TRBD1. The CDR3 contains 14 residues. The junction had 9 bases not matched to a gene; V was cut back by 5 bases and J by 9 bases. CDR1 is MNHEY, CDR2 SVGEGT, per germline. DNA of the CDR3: TGTGCCAGCAGTCTCGGACAGGGAGCCGGTGAGCAGTTCTTC. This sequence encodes CASSLGQGAGEQFF.

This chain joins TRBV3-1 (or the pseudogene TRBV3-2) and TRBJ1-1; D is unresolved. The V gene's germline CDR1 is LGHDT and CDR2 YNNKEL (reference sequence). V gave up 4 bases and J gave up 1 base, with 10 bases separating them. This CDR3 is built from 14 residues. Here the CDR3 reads CASSPPHGNTEAFF. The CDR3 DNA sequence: TGTGCCAGCAGCCCACCTCACGGGAACACTGAAGCTTTCTTT.

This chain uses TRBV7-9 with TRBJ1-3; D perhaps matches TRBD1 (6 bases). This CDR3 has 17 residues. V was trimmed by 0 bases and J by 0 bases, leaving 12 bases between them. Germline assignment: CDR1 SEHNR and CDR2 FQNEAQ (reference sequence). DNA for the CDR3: TGTGCCAGCAGCTTAGCCCTGGGGGACAACTCTGGAAACACCATATATTTT. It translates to CASSLALGDNSGNTIYF.

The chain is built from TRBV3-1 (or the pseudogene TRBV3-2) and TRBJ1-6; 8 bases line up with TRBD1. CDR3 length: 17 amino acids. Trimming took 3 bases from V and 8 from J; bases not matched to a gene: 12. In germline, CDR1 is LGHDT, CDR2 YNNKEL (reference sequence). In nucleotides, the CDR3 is TGTGCCAGCAGCCAGGCGTTTACCGGGACAGGCTATTCACCCCTCCACTTT. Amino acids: CASSQAFTGTGYSPLHF.

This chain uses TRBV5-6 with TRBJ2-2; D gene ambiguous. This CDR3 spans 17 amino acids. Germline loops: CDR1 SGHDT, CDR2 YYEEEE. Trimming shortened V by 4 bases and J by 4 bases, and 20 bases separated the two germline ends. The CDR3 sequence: CASSPGRWAYLTGELFF. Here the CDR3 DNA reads TGTGCCAGCAGCCCAGGTAGGTGGGCTTATCTCACCGGGGAGCTGTTTTTT.

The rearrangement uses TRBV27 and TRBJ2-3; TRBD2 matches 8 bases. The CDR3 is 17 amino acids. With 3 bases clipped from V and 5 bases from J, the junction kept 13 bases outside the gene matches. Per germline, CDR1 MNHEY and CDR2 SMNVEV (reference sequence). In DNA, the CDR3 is TGTGCCAGCAGTTTGGACAGCGGGAGCATATTAGGAGATACGCAGTATTTT. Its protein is CASSLDSGSILGDTQYF.

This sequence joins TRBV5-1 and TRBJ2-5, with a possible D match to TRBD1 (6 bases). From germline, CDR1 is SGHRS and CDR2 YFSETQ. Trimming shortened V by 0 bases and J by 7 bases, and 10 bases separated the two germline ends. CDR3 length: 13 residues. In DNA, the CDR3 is TGCGCCAGCAGCTTGGCACTAGGGGGGACCCAGTACTTC. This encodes CASSLALGGTQYF.

The CDR3, as DNA: TGCGCCAGCAGCAGAGGACAGGGACAAGAGACCCAGTACTTC. It is translated as CASSRGQGQETQYF. This chain uses TRBV5-1 with TRBJ2-5, with TRBD1 matching 8 bases. Germline CDR1 and CDR2: SGHRS and YFSETQ. Trimming took 4 bases from V and 2 from J; bases not matched to a gene: 4. The CDR3 covers 14 residues.

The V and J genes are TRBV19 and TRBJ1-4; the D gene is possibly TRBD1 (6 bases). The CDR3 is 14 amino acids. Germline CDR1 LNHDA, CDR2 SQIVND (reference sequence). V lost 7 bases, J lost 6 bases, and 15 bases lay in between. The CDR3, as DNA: TGTGCCAGTAAGGGCAGGGGTTACGATGAAAAACTGTTTTTT. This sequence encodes CASKGRGYDEKLFF.

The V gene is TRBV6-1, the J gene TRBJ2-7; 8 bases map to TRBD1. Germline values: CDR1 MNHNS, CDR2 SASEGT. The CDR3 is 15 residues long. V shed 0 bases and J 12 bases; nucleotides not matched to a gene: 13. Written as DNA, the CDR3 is TGTGCCAGCAGTGAAGCGCAGGGGACAGGCCAACTTCGGTACTTC. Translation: CASSEAQGTGQLRYF.

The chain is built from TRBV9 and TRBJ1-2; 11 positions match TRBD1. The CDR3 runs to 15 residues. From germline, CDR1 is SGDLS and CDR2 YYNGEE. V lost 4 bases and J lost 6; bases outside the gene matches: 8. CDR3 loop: CASSPRGTGGHGYTF. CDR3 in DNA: TGTGCCAGCAGCCCCCGCGGGACAGGGGGACATGGCTACACCTTC.

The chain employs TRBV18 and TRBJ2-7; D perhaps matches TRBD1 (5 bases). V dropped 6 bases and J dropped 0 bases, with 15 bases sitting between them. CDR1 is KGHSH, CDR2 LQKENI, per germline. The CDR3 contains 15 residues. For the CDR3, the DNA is TGTGCCAGCTCTTCAGGACATTCGAGCTCCTACGAGCAGTACTTC. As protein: CASSSGHSSSYEQYF.

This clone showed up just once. CDR3 DNA: TGTGCCAGCAGTCTGTCGGTCCTGAGGGCAGATACGCAGTATTTT. Amino acid sequence: CASSLSVLRADTQYF. The chain links TRBV6-5 to TRBJ2-3; weak D call: TRBD2 (5 bases). The V end lost 5 bases, the J end lost 4 bases, and 16 bases lay between the germline ends. The germline CDR1 and CDR2 sequences are MNHEY and SVGAGI. This CDR3 has 15 amino acids.

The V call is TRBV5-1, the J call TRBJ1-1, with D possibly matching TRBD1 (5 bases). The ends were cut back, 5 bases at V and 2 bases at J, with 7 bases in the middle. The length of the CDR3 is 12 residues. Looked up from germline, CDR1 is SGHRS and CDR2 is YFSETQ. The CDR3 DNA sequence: TGCGCCAGCAGAGGGGCCAACACTGAAGCTTTCTTT. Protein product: CASRGANTEAFF.